The entry below gives a single T cell receptor beta chain sequence along with its context. Its matching antigen is unknown. TCRdb redid the calling of the reads with MiXCR, one entry per CDR3 protein. The data show hundreds of thousands of distinct CDR3 sequences, less than 40% seen once. The data belong to a study of T cell repertoires in cytomegalovirus infection. Germline V gene sequence: CDR1 SGHTA, CDR2 FQGNSA. The V and J ends lost 1 base and 6 bases respectively, with 15 bases between them. CDR3 size: 15 residues. Findings of the study overall: HLA-C-restricted TCR beta clonotypes specific for CMV led the ex vivo response. Using cumulative public TCR beta family frequency, the authors identified those who carried CMV together with the relevant HLA.

The sequencing input was PBMCs. The chain recombines TRBV7-2 with TRBJ1-1, with D uncertain. The receptor's source is a human donor in good health (CMV status not recorded). Some clones in this sample may be carry-over from other donors' samples. The CDR3 DNA is TGTGCCAGCAGCTTAGTTCCGGGATCAGAGGCTGAAGCTTTCTTT. It translates to CASSLVPGSEAEAFF. Based on the CDR3 plus reference TRBV7-2 and TRBJ1-1, the full variable domain is GAGVSQSPSNKVTEKGKDVELRCDPISGHTALYWYRQSLGQGLEFLIYFQGNSAPDKSGLPSDRFSAERTGGSVSTLTIQRTQQEDSAVYLCASSLVPGSEAEAFFGQGTRLTVV.